This entry concerns a single T cell receptor beta chain. The antigen is unknown. Looked up from germline, CDR1 is KGHSH and CDR2 is LQKENI. Trimming removed 4 bases from V and 2 bases from J, with 14 bases in between. This CDR3 comprises 16 residues. This specimen belongs to a study of beta chain features in type 1 diabetes. Study conclusions and caveats: A closer apparent resemblance between naive, central memory and Treg TCRB repertoires was seen in patients than in healthy donors. TCRB CDR3s from Type 1 diabetes patients were moderately but significantly shorter in all four CD4+ subsets. Fewer junction insertions and more nucleotide deletions appeared in type 1 diabetes patients.

As every portion of the isolated RNA was reverse transcribed, the sequencing read expressed TCRB transcripts. Measured with immunoSEQ multiplex PCR; TCRdb has only the in-frame clones, and not every one. The sample yields 850,000 to 900,000 clones, 17% seen once. Donors contributed one heparinised blood draw apiece, averaging about 116 mL. Sequences were obtained from naive CD4+ T cells from blood. V usage is TRBV18 and J usage is TRBJ2-2, with a possible D match to TRBD1 (6 bases). This clonotype originated in a woman aged 18-29 years in good health. DNA for the CDR3: TGTGCCAGCTCACAGTCTCGGACAGCAAACACCGGGGAGCTGTTTTTT. This translates into CASSQSRTANTGELFF.